The T cell receptor beta chain under discussion was sequenced for a study of vaccination and CD4 T cells after COVID-19. One entry per CDR3 protein, called by TCRdb with MiXCR from the PCR reads. Altogether about 36,000 distinct CDR3 sequences are present, approximately 40% being singletons, with the ten largest covering roughly 6.2%. Time point in this sample: late sampling 161 to 241 days after vaccination in a few convalescent patients. This clonotype was seen a single time. The TCR originated in a human donor who had recovered from COVID-19. Here the sequenced sample was CD4+ T cells from blood, taken about 7 months after SARS-CoV-2 vaccination.

The CDR3 DNA reads as TGTGCCAGCAGTTACGTGGGAACTGAAGCTTTCTTT. Translated, it gives CASSYVGTEAFF. This chain links TRBV6-2 or TRBV6-3 with TRBJ1-1; D is ambiguous. The germline gives CDR1 MNHEY, CDR2 SVGEGT. Trimming left V 2 bases short and J 5 bases short, with 6 bases between. CDR3 length equals 12 residues.